This T cell receptor (beta chain) was captured in a study of T cell responses to AZD1222 COVID-19 vaccine. Study findings and constraints: Donors were largely white British and mainly female; clonal diversity was possibly underestimated. Reportedly, close to half of spike-specific TCRs are directed against unmutated variant regions. Baseline testing showed seropositivity in only a handful of AZD1222 recipients.

On this clone itself: Its target is unknown.

Generated by immunoSEQ multiplex PCR, the TCRdb table keeps only in-frame clones and is missing some. Of approximately 150,000 clones in the sample, 91% were seen once. CDR1 is SGHAT and CDR2 is FQNNGV in the germline V gene. This CDR3 has 15 residues. V dropped 5 bases and J dropped 4 bases, with 18 bases sitting between them. Second-dose timings of about 4 or about 12 weeks were pooled. The receptor comes from an adult who received the AZD1222 COVID-19 vaccine. The sequences come from peripheral blood, collected 28 days after the second AZD1222 dose. The V and J genes are TRBV11-2 and TRBJ2-7, with unresolved D. The CDR3, as DNA: TGTGCCAGCAGCCCCTCGGGCTACAGTTTGTACGAGCAGTACTTC. Encoded protein: CASSPSGYSLYEQYF.